The TCR beta chain under discussion was sequenced for a study of T cell responses to AZD1222 COVID-19 vaccine. The junction had 3 bases not matched to a gene; V was cut back by 4 bases and J by 5 bases. Germline V gene sequence: CDR1 LGHDT, CDR2 YNNKEL (reference sequence). This CDR3 comprises 14 residues. Sequencing used immunoSEQ multiplex PCR; TCRdb keeps in-frame clones, though not all of them. In the table there are some 130,000 clones, around 87% of which are singletons. Here the sequenced sample was peripheral blood, taken on day 0 of AZD1222 vaccination. This sequence joins TRBV3-1 (or the pseudogene TRBV3-2) and TRBJ2-5, with 11 bases fitting TRBD1. The TCR originated in an adult in good health. The CDR3 nucleotides are TGTGCCAGCAGCCCTGGGACAGGGGGTGAGACCCAGTACTTC. Its protein product is CASSPGTGGETQYF.